This entry describes one T cell receptor beta chain. Assay used: immunoSEQ multiplex PCR; TCRdb lists only in-frame clones, some missing. The sample contains more than 2 million clones, nearly 97% of which appear only once. The sample belongs to a study of shared clonotypes between healthy human individuals. Germline V lookup: CDR1 MNHEY, CDR2 SVGAGI. This CDR3 is 13 amino acids long. Trimming at V came to 9 bases and at J to 3 bases, leaving 4 bases not matched to a gene. The sample consisted of naive CD4+ T cells sorted from blood. Subset in this sample: CD45RA+ positively selected. This TCR derives from a young man in good health. The chain joins TRBV6-5 to TRBJ2-3; 9 bases map to TRBD2. CDR3 nucleotide sequence: TGTGCCAGTCGGACTAGCGTAACAGATACGCAGTATTTT. Translated: CASRTSVTDTQYF.